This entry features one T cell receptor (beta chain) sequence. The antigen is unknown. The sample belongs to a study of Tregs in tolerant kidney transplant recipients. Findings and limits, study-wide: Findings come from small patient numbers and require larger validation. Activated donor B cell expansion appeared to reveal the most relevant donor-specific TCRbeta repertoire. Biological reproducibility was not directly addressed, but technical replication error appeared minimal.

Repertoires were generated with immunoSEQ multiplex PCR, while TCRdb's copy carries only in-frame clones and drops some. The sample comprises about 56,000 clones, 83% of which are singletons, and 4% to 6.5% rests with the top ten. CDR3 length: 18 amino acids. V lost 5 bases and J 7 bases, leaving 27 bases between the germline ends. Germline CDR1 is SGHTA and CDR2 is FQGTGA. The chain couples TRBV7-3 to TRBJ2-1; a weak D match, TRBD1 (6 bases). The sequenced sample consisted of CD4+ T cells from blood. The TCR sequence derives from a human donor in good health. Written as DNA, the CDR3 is TGTGCCAGCAGCCTGATAACGACAGGATCCCGCTCTAAGAATGAGCAGTTCTTC. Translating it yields CASSLITTGSRSKNEQFF.